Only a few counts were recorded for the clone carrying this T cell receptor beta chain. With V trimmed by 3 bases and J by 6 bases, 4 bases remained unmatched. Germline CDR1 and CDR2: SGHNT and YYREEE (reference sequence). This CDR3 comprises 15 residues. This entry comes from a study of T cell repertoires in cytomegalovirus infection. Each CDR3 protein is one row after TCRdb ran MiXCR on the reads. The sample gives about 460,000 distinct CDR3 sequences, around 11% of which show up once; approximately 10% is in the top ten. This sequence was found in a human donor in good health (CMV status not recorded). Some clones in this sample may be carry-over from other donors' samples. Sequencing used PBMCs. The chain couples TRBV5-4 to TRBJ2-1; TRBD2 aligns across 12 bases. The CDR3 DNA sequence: TGTGCCAGCAGCTCAGCGGGACTAGCGGGCAATGAGCAGTTCTTC. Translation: CASSSAGLAGNEQFF.